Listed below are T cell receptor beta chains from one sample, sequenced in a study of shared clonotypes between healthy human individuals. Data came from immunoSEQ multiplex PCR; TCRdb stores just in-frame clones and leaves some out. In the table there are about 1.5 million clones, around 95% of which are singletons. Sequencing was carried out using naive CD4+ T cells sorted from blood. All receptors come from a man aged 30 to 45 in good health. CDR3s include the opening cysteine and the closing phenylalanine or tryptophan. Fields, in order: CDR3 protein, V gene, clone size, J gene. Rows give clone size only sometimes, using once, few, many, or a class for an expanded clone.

CDR3: CASSVGGAGTEAFF; V: TRBV9; size: .; J: TRBJ1-1
CDR3: CAISGPGSYYEQYF; V: TRBV10-3; size: once; J: TRBJ2-7
CDR3: CASSSGQGLENTEAFF; V: TRBV5-1; size: .; J: TRBJ1-1
CDR3: CSVDVGASTDTQYF; V: TRBV29-1; size: .; J: TRBJ2-3
CDR3: CAWSLTRGVQETQYF; V: TRBV30; size: .; J: TRBJ2-5
CDR3: CASSFTSGRGTGANVLTF; V: TRBV5-1; size: .; J: TRBJ2-6
CDR3: CASTRQGENTEAFF; V: TRBV27; size: .; J: TRBJ1-1
CDR3: CAISGAGGPYNEQFF; V: TRBV10-3; size: .; J: TRBJ2-1
CDR3: CASSQGDANQPQHF; V: TRBV4-1; size: .; J: TRBJ1-5
CDR3: CASSSKGLSEQYF; V: TRBV7-6; size: .; J: TRBJ2-7
CDR3: CASSSRTSAAKNIQYF; V: TRBV9; size: once; J: TRBJ2-4
CDR3: CASSPTGVGYEQFF; V: TRBV11-3; size: .; J: TRBJ2-1
CDR3: CASNPYGEKLFF; V: TRBV7-9; size: .; J: TRBJ1-4
CDR3: CASSLAAGGILNTEAFF; V: TRBV7-9; size: .; J: TRBJ1-1
CDR3: CASSQQTGGQETQYF; V: TRBV18; size: .; J: TRBJ2-5
CDR3: CASSLGGYYEQYF; V: TRBV5-1; size: once; J: TRBJ2-7
CDR3: CASSLEGRHYGYTF; V: TRBV5-6; size: .; J: TRBJ1-2
CDR3: CASSYGTSPYEQYF; V: TRBV5-4; size: .; J: TRBJ2-7
CDR3: CASSGRGPNQPQHF; V: TRBV2; size: .; J: TRBJ1-5
CDR3: CASSQIWGLNTEAFF; V: TRBV5-4; size: once; J: TRBJ1-1
CDR3: CASSVGLLVLGLASGEQFF; V: TRBV9; size: .; J: TRBJ2-1